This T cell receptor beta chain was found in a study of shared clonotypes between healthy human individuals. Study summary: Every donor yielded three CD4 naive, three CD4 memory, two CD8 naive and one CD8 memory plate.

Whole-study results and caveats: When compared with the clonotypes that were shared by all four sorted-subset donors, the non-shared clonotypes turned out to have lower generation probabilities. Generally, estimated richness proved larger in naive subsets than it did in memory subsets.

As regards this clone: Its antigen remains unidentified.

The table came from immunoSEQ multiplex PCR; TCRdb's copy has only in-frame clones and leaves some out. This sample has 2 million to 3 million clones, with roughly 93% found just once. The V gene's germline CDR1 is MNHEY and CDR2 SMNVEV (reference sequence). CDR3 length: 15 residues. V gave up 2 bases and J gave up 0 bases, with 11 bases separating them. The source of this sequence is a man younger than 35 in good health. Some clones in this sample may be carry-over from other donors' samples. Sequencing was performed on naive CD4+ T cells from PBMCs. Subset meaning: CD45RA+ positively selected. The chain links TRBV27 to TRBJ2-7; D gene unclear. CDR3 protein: CASSLLPASSYEQYF. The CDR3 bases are TGTGCCAGCAGTTTACTCCCCGCGAGCTCCTACGAGCAGTACTTC.